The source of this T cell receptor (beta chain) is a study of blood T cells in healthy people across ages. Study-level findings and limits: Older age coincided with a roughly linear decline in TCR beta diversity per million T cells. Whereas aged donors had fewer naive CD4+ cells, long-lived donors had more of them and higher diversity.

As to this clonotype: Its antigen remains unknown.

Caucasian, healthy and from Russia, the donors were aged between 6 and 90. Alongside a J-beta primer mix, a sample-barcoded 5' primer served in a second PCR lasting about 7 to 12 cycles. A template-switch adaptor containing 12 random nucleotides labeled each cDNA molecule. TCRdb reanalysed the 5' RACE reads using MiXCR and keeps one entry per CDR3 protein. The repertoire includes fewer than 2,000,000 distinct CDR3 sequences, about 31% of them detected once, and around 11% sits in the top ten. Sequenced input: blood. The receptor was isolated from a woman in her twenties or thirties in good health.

As DNA, the CDR3 is TGCAGTGCTAGAGTGGGTTGGAACACTGAAGCTTTCTTT. Amino acid sequence: CSARVGWNTEAFF. V usage is TRBV20-1 and J usage is TRBJ1-1; no firm D call. Trimming pared 1 base from V and 1 base from J, leaving 7 bases between. The CDR3 sequence is 13 residues long. Germline CDR1 reads DFQATT; CDR2 reads SNEGSKA (reference sequence).